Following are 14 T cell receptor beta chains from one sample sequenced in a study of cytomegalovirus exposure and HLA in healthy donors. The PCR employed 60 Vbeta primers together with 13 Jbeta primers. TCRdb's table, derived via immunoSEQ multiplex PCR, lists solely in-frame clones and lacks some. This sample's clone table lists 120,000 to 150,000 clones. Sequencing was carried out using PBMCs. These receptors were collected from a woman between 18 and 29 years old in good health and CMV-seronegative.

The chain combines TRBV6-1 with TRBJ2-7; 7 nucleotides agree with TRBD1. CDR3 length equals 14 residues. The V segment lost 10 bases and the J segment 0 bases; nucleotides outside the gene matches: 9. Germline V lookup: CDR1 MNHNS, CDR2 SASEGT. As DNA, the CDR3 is TGTGCCACCAGGTCACAGGGGAGCTCCTACGAGCAGTACGTC. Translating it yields CATRSQGSSYEQYV.

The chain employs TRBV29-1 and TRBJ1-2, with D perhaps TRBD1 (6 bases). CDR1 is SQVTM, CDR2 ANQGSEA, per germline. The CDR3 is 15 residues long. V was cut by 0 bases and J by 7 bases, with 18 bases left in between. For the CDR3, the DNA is TGCAGCGTTGAAGACCCCGTCAGGGGCGGGGGTGGCTACACCTTC. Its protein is CSVEDPVRGGGGYTF. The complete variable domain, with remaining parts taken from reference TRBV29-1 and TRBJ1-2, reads SAVISQKPSRDICQRGTSLTIQCQVDSQVTMMFWYRQQPGQSLTLIATANQGSEATYESGFVIDKFPISRPNLTFSTLTVSNMSPEDSSIYLCSVEDPVRGGGGYTFGSGTRLTVV.

The CDR3 nucleotides are TGTGCCAGCAGCCGAGAAGGCAGGCAGCCCCAGCATTTT. Translated, it gives CASSREGRQPQHF. This chain connects TRBV2 to TRBJ1-5, with D unresolved. The CDR3 has 13 residues. V lost 6 bases, J lost 7 bases, and 13 bases lay in between. Germline CDR1 and CDR2: SNHLY and FYNNEI.

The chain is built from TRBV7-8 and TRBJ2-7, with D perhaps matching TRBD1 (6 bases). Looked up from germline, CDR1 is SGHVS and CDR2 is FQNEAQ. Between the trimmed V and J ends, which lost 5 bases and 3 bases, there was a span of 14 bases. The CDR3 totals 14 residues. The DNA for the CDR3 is TGTGCCAGCAGCCCTAGGGACACTTTCTACGAGCAGTACGTC. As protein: CASSPRDTFYEQYV.

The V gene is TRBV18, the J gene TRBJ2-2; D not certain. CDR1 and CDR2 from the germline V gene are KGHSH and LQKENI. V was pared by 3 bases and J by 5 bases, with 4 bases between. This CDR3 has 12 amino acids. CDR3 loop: CASSPRTGELFF. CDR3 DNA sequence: TGTGCCAGCTCACCGCGAACCGGGGAGCTGTTTTTT. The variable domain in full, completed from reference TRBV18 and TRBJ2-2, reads NAGVMQNPRHLVRRRGQEARLRCSPMKGHSHVYWYRQLPEEGLKFMVYLQKENIIDESGMPKERFSAEFPKEGPSILRIQQVVRGDSAAYFCASSPRTGELFFGEGSRLTVL.

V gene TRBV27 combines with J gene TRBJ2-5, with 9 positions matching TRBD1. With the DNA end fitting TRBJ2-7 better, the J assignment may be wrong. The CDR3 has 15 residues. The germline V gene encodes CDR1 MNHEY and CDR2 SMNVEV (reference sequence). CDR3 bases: TGTGCCAGCAGGTGCCCGGACAGGGGATCCTACGAGCAGTACTTC. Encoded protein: CASRCPDRGSYEQYF.

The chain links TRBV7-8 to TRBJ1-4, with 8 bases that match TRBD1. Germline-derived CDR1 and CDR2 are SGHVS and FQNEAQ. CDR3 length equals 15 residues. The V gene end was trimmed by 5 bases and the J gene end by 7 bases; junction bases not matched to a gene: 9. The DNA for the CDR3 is TGTGCCAGCAGCGGCAGACAGGGGATAGGTGAAAAACTGTTTTTT. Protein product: CASSGRQGIGEKLFF.

The CDR3 reads CASSQAYYGEAFF. CDR3 DNA sequence: TGTGCCAGCAGCCAAGCCTACTACGGGGAAGCTTTCTTT. The chain recombines TRBV14 with TRBJ1-1; no clear D. The CDR3 runs to 13 residues. From germline, CDR1 is SGHDN and CDR2 FVKESK. V lost 1 base and J lost 8, with 11 bases in between. Using reference TRBV14 and TRBJ1-1 for the parts outside the CDR3, the full variable domain is EAGVTQFPSHSVIEKGQTVTLRCDPISGHDNLYWYRRVMGKEIKFLLHFVKESKQDESGMPNNRFLAERTGGTYSTLKVQPAELEDSGVYFCASSQAYYGEAFFGQGTRLTVV.

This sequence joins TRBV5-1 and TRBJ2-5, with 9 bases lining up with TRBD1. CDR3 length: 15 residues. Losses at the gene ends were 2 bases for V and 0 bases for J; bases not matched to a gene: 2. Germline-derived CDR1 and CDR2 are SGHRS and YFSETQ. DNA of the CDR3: TGCGCCAGCAGCTTACAGGGGGCGTACCAAGAGACCCAGTACTTC. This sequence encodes CASSLQGAYQETQYF.

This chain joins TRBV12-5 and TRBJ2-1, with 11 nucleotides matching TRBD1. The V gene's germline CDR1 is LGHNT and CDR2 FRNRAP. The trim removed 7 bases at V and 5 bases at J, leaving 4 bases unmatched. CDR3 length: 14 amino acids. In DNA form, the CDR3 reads TGTGCTAGTGAATCGGGACAGGGGGACAATGAGCAGTTCTTC. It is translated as CASESGQGDNEQFF.

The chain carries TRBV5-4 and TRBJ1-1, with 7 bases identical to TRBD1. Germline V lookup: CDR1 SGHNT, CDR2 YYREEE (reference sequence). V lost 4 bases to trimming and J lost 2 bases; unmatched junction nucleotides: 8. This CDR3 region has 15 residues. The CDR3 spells CASSPAGTVNTEAFF. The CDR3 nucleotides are TGTGCCAGCAGCCCAGCAGGGACAGTCAACACTGAAGCTTTCTTT.

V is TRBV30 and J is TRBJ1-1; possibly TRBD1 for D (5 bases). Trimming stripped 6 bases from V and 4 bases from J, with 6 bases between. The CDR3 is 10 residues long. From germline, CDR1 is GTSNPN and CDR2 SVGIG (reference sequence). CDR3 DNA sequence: TGTGCCTGTGACAGCACTGAAGCTTTCTTT. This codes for CACDSTEAFF.

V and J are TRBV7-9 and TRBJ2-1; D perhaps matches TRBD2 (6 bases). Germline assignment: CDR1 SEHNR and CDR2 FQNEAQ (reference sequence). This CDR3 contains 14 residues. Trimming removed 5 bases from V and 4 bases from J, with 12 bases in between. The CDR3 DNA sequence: TGTGCCAGCAGCGCGGGGCAGCTATACAATGAGCAGTTCTTC. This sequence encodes CASSAGQLYNEQFF. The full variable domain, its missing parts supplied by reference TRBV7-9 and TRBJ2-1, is DTGVSQNPRHKITKRGQNVTFRCDPISEHNRLYWYRQTLGQGPEFLTYFQNEAQLEKSRLLSDRFSAERPKGSFSTLEIQRTEQGDSAMYLCASSAGQLYNEQFFGPGTRLTVL.

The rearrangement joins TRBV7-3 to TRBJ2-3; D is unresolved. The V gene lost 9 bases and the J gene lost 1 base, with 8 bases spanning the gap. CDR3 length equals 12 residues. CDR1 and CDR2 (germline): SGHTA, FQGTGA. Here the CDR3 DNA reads TGTGCCAGTGGGCTGCGCACAGATACGCAGTATTTT. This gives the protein CASGLRTDTQYF.